The 25 T cell receptor beta chains reported below all come from one sample, sequenced in a study of blood T cell repertoires in COVID-19. Sequencing used immunoSEQ multiplex PCR; TCRdb keeps in-frame clones, though not all of them. The table lists some 230,000 clones, roughly 84% of them singletons. The sample taken for sequencing was peripheral blood. The receptors shown here come from a man aged 35 to 55 with acute or convalescent COVID-19.

J is TRBJ1-2 and V is TRBV4-3; 7 nucleotides agree with TRBD1. The J segment lost 4 bases and the V segment lost 0 bases, leaving 5 bases of the junction unmatched. The CDR3 consists of 15 residues. Germline CDR1 and CDR2: LGHNA and YSLEER. The DNA of the CDR3 is TGCGCCAGCAGCCAAGATGGCGGACAGGCCTATGGCTACACCTTC. Protein sequence: CASSQDGGQAYGYTF.

V is TRBV19 and J is TRBJ1-5; 7 bases match TRBD1. CDR1 and CDR2 from the germline V gene are LNHDA and SQIVND (reference sequence). The CDR3 has 15 residues. Trimming removed 5 bases from V and 7 bases from J; junction bases left unmatched: 11. The CDR3 sequence is CASSAPGTAGQPQHF. CDR3 sequence (DNA): TGTGCCAGTAGTGCCCCCGGGACAGCAGGCCAGCCCCAGCATTTT.

The V gene is TRBV18, the J gene TRBJ2-3; unclear D gene. Germline assignment: CDR1 KGHSH and CDR2 LQKENI. V lost 6 bases and J lost 3, with 10 bases in between. This CDR3 has 13 amino acids. The CDR3 DNA follows: TGTGCCAGCTCCCCTTCTAGGACAGATACGCAGTATTTT. Residues: CASSPSRTDTQYF.

The rearrangement joins TRBV5-1 to TRBJ1-5; a possible D gene is TRBD1 (5 bases). V dropped 4 bases and J dropped 3 bases, with 14 bases sitting between them. The CDR3 is 15 residues long. The germline CDR1 and CDR2 sequences are SGHRS and YFSETQ. DNA for the CDR3: TGCGCCAGCAGCCAGGGAACTGGTTTCAATCAGCCCCAGCATTTT. Amino acids: CASSQGTGFNQPQHF.

The genes are TRBV6-5 and TRBJ1-3; 8 nucleotides line up with TRBD1. This CDR3 has 15 residues. Trimming took 7 bases from V and 0 from J; bases not matched to a gene: 5. CDR1 is MNHEY and CDR2 is SVGAGI in the germline V gene. For the CDR3, the DNA is TGTGCCAGCACCTCCGACAGGGGCTCTGGAAACACCATATATTTT. Translation gives CASTSDRGSGNTIYF.

V usage is TRBV6-2 or TRBV6-3 and J usage is TRBJ1-6; D is unclear. Germline lookup yields CDR1 MNHEY and CDR2 SVGEGT. CDR3 length: 20 amino acids. Trimming pared 4 bases from V and 2 bases from J, leaving 24 bases between. For the CDR3, the DNA is TGTGCCAGCAGTTTCCCTCTACTGACAAGCTATAGCGCCTATAATTCACCCCTCCACTTT. Protein product: CASSFPLLTSYSAYNSPLHF.

V usage is TRBV30 and J usage is TRBJ1-1; TRBD1 is a possible D gene (5 bases). The CDR3 is 14 residues long. CDR1 GTSNPN and CDR2 SVGIG come from the germline V gene (reference sequence). The V and J ends lost 3 bases and 4 bases respectively, with 15 bases between them. The CDR3 nucleotides read TGTGCCTGGAGCTTTGACAGTATGACCACTGAAGCTTTCTTT. It codes for CAWSFDSMTTEAFF.

Points on this clone: This CDR3 is also generated by other DNA sequences in the sample. The rearrangement links TRBV6-5 to TRBJ1-2; D is possibly TRBD1 (5 bases). CDR1 and CDR2 (germline): MNHEY, SVGAGI. The CDR3 is 13 residues long. Trimming shortened V by 0 bases and J by 3 bases, and 5 bases separated the two germline ends. The CDR3 is CASSYSGDYGYTF. The CDR3 bases are TGTGCCAGCAGTTACTCAGGGGACTATGGCTACACCTTC.

The rearrangement links TRBV5-1 to TRBJ2-1; 11 bases are shared with TRBD1. Germline CDR1 reads SGHRS; CDR2 reads YFSETQ. The length of the CDR3 is 14 residues. J gave up 8 bases and V 4 bases, and 5 bases lay outside the gene matches. CDR3 sequence (DNA): TGCGCCAGCAGCAGGGGACAGGGGGGCGATGAGCAGTTCTTC. Protein product: CASSRGQGGDEQFF. The complete variable domain, with remaining parts taken from reference TRBV5-1 and TRBJ2-1, reads KAGVTQTPRYLIKTRGQQVTLSCSPISGHRSVSWYQQTPGQGLQFLFEYFSETQRNKGNFPGRFSGRQFSNSRSEMNVSTLELGDSALYLCASSRGQGGDEQFFGPGTRLTVL.

The chain links TRBV7-9 to TRBJ1-1; maybe TRBD1 (6 bases). CDR3 length: 14 amino acids. Trimming cost V 5 bases and J 3 bases, with 13 bases left between them. Germline CDR1 reads SEHNR; CDR2 reads FQNEAQ (reference sequence). The CDR3 region is CASSPWAGDTEAFF. The CDR3 nucleotides are TGTGCCAGCAGCCCGTGGGCAGGGGACACTGAAGCTTTCTTT.

This clone was observed once. V gene TRBV7-3 combines with J gene TRBJ1-2; D is undetermined. CDR1 is SGHTA and CDR2 is FQGTGA in the germline V gene. V lost 3 bases, J lost 7 bases, and 12 bases lay in between. This CDR3 is built from 13 residues. The CDR3 loop reads CASSFPGVGGYTF. CDR3 coding DNA: TGTGCCAGCAGCTTCCCGGGAGTCGGTGGCTACACCTTC.

The chain joins TRBV6-5 to TRBJ2-7; TRBD2 matches at 12 bases. The CDR3 spans 14 residues. CDR1 and CDR2 from the germline V gene are MNHEY and SVGAGI. Trimming took 11 bases from V and 3 from J; bases not matched to a gene: 8. CDR3 in DNA: TGTGCCTGCCAAACTAGCGGGGGGTTCTACGAGCAGTACTTC. Translated: CACQTSGGFYEQYF.

The chain couples TRBV5-1 to TRBJ1-2, with TRBD1 identical over 12 bases. Germline-derived CDR1 and CDR2 are SGHRS and YFSETQ. The trim removed 2 bases at V and 7 bases at J, leaving 9 bases unmatched. The CDR3 contains 16 residues. This CDR3 reads CASSFDPGQGAIGYTF. The CDR3 DNA is TGCGCCAGCAGCTTCGATCCGGGACAGGGGGCAATTGGCTACACCTTC. Together with reference TRBV5-1 and TRBJ1-2, the CDR3 gives the full variable domain: KAGVTQTPRYLIKTRGQQVTLSCSPISGHRSVSWYQQTPGQGLQFLFEYFSETQRNKGNFPGRFSGRQFSNSRSEMNVSTLELGDSALYLCASSFDPGQGAIGYTFGSGTRLTVV.

The CDR3 DNA follows: TGTGCCAGCAGCCTGATACTGAGAAGGGCGGGGGCCCTTCGAGAGACCCAGTACTTC. Translated, it gives CASSLILRRAGALRETQYF. The rearrangement joins TRBV11-3 to TRBJ2-5, with D maybe TRBD2 (7 bases). Germline CDR1 and CDR2: SGHNT and YENEEA. The CDR3 loop spans 19 amino acids. V dropped 5 bases and J dropped 4 bases, with 29 bases sitting between them.

V is TRBV11-3 and J is TRBJ2-4, with a weak D call TRBD2 (6 bases). The CDR3 length is 18 residues. Germline V gene lookup returns CDR1 SGHNT and CDR2 YENEEA. The ends were cut back, 11 bases at V and 0 bases at J, with 26 bases in the middle. Here the CDR3 DNA reads TGTGCCGGCTCGGGCGGCCAGGGCGGGAAATTAGCCAAAAACATTCAGTACTTC. This codes for CAGSGGQGGKLAKNIQYF.

This clone was seen a handful of times. The chain employs TRBV18 and TRBJ1-3; the match to TRBD1 covers 7 bases. Trimming at V came to 0 bases and at J to 0 bases, leaving 2 bases not matched to a gene. CDR1 is KGHSH, CDR2 LQKENI, per germline. This CDR3 has 16 residues. The CDR3 region is CASSPPGQRSGNTIYF. CDR3 nucleotide sequence: TGTGCCAGCTCACCACCGGGACAGCGCTCTGGAAACACCATATATTTT.

The chain has TRBV19 and TRBJ1-5; TRBD1 aligns across 7 bases. Germline lookup yields CDR1 LNHDA and CDR2 SQIVND (reference sequence). V trimming: 6 bases; J trimming: 2 bases; junction bases outside the gene matches: 10. The CDR3 is made up of 16 amino acids. Here the CDR3 reads CASRTSGGGGNQPQHF. The CDR3 coding sequence is TGTGCCAGTAGAACCTCAGGGGGAGGAGGCAATCAGCCCCAGCATTTT.

The chain carries TRBV5-1 and TRBJ1-2; D unclear. Per the germline V gene, CDR1 is SGHRS and CDR2 is YFSETQ. This CDR3 is built from 14 residues. Trimming stripped 0 bases from V and 2 bases from J, with 8 bases between. CDR3 region: CASSLEQVNYGYTF. For the CDR3, the DNA is TGCGCCAGCAGCTTGGAGCAGGTGAACTATGGCTACACCTTC.

The CDR3: CASSQEDSYQPQHF. The CDR3 DNA reads as TGCGCCAGCAGCCAAGAGGACTCATATCAGCCCCAGCATTTT. The chain has TRBV4-1 and TRBJ1-5; D uncertain. Deletions cut 0 bases from V and 5 bases from J, with 8 bases between. The CDR3 is 14 residues long. Germline CDR1 and CDR2: MGHRA and YSYEKL.

The V call is TRBV3-1 (or the pseudogene TRBV3-2), the J call TRBJ1-2; 7 positions agree with TRBD1. This CDR3 contains 17 residues. Trimming at V came to 4 bases and at J to 3 bases, leaving 14 bases not matched to a gene. Germline V gives CDR1 LGHDT, CDR2 YNNKEL (reference sequence). The CDR3 reads CASSRIGWDSEDYGYTF. CDR3 coding DNA: TGTGCCAGCAGCCGAATAGGGTGGGACAGCGAAGACTATGGCTACACCTTC.

The chain has TRBV27 and TRBJ1-6, with D perhaps matching TRBD1 (5 bases). This CDR3 is 18 amino acids long. V shed 6 bases and J shed 5 bases, with 23 bases lying between them. The germline gives CDR1 MNHEY, CDR2 SMNVEV (reference sequence). The chain's CDR3 is CASSSSPGSTVDNSPLHF. The CDR3 DNA reads TGTGCCAGCAGCTCATCACCAGGCTCGACAGTCGATAATTCACCCCTCCACTTT.

About this clone: Other DNA sequences in this specimen translate into the identical CDR3. The rearrangement links TRBV6-5 to TRBJ2-5; D unclear. V gave up 0 bases and J gave up 4 bases, with 6 bases separating them. Germline V gene data show CDR1 as MNHEY and CDR2 as SVGAGI. The CDR3 extends over 13 amino acids. This chain's CDR3 is CASSYSLRETQYF. For the CDR3, the DNA is TGTGCCAGCAGTTACTCGTTGAGAGAGACCCAGTACTTC.

The CDR3 loop is CASSLGQGASEQYF. DNA for the CDR3: TGTGCCAGCAGCTTAGGACAGGGAGCCTCCGAGCAGTACTTC. The gene calls are TRBV7-9 and TRBJ2-7, with 7 bases matching TRBD1. Germline values: CDR1 SEHNR, CDR2 FQNEAQ (reference sequence). The V and J ends lost 1 base and 6 bases, in that order; junction bases with no gene match: 6. CDR3 length: 14 amino acids.

This clone was observed a single time. This rearrangement joins TRBV3-1 (or the pseudogene TRBV3-2) to TRBJ1-2; a weak D match, TRBD1 (6 bases). The V gene lost 4 bases and the J gene lost 4 bases, with 16 bases spanning the gap. Germline CDR1 reads LGHDT; CDR2 reads YNNKEL (reference sequence). This CDR3 comprises 15 residues. In DNA form, the CDR3 reads TGTGCCAGCAGCCTCAACCGGGACACCTCCTATGGCTACACCTTC. Its translation is CASSLNRDTSYGYTF.

The chain recombines TRBV19 with TRBJ1-5; D may be TRBD1 (5 bases). V dropped 5 bases and J dropped 2 bases, with 13 bases sitting between them. Per germline, CDR1 LNHDA and CDR2 SQIVND (reference sequence). CDR3 length: 15 amino acids. The CDR3 nucleotides read TGTGCCAGTAGTCTCGATAGGGGCGGCAATCAGCCCCAGCATTTT. Translation gives CASSLDRGGNQPQHF.